These T cell receptor beta chains were read from a single sample in a study of cytomegalovirus exposure and HLA in healthy donors. The method was immunoSEQ multiplex PCR; TCRdb's version includes in-frame clones alone and lacks a portion of them. The sample has about 130,000 clones; 75% to 80% are singletons. The sequencing input was PBMCs. The receptors derive from a male donor in good health and CMV-seronegative. Each CDR3 is given with its conserved first and last residue. D genes are given only for firm matches.

J	V	D	CDR3
TRBJ2-7	TRBV21-1	NA	CASSTKGAGTDSYEQYF
TRBJ1-5	TRBV28	TRBD1	CASRYMTGRNQPQHF
TRBJ2-7	TRBV29-1	TRBD1	CSVKGGVYEQYF
TRBJ1-3	TRBV16	NA	CASSRGDPGFSGNTIYF
TRBJ2-3	TRBV6-1	TRBD2	CAGAEAGVQDTQYF
TRBJ2-3	TRBV6-1	NA	CASSQRQGTDTQYF
TRBJ2-7	TRBV10-1	NA	CASSESGDIGYEQYF
TRBJ2-3	TRBV4-2	TRBD2	CATGLAGDTDTQYF
TRBJ2-5	TRBV25-1	NA	CASSEYEAETQYF
TRBJ2-7	TRBV6-1	TRBD1	CASKSTGVSGEQYF
TRBJ2-3	TRBV7-2	TRBD2	CASSGGTSGASTDTQYF
TRBJ2-7	TRBV7-9	TRBD2	CASSPRERGDDYEQYF
TRBJ1-2	TRBV5-4	TRBD1	CASSMGQPLYGYTF
TRBJ1-1	TRBV5-4	TRBD1	CASSFRDRLNTEAFF
TRBJ1-1	TRBV28	TRBD1	CASIWGTGEYTEAFF
TRBJ2-3	TRBV6-4	NA	CASSPGVTDTQYF
TRBJ2-7	TRBV5-1	TRBD1	CASGLGQGAYEQYF
TRBJ1-1	TRBV18	TRBD1	CASSGTGRGPEAFF
TRBJ2-5	TRBV25-1	TRBD2	CASSESLAGVETQYF
TRBJ2-2	TRBV29-1	TRBD2	CSVARGTGELFF
TRBJ2-7	TRBV5-6	TRBD1	CASSFQTGQGATEQYF
TRBJ1-6	TRBV5-1	TRBD1	CASSLRTGEGSPLHF
TRBJ2-3	TRBV7-9	TRBD1	CASSLEVGQLTDTQYF
TRBJ2-7	TRBV5-1	TRBD2	CASSLLGTSGSTTRNEQYF
TRBJ2-5	TRBV10-3	NA	CAISDGATETQYF
TRBJ2-2	TRBV5-4	NA	CASSDVRGKGSGELFF
TRBJ1-3	TRBV5-6	NA	CASSLRQTGNTIYF
TRBJ2-7	TRBV28	TRBD1	CASSSGQGPYEQYF
TRBJ1-3	TRBV6-5	TRBD1	CASSYTPDRGGNTIYF
TRBJ2-1	TRBV2	TRBD2	CASSSGLARALDEQFF
TRBJ1-5	TRBV15	TRBD1	CATSKTGDGQPQHF
TRBJ2-1	TRBV10-3	TRBD2	CAISESGGREFF
TRBJ2-3	TRBV5-1	NA	CASSQWGLDTQYF
TRBJ2-2	TRBV5-4	TRBD1	CASSLPGQGNTGELFF
TRBJ1-1	TRBV6-5	TRBD1	CASLTTGKVNTEAFF
TRBJ1-5	TRBV2	TRBD1	CASSSSGTGVRQPQHF
TRBJ2-1	TRBV19	TRBD2	CASSMREGRQFF
TRBJ1-4	TRBV6-5	NA	CASGGRKLFF
TRBJ2-1	TRBV7-9	TRBD1	CASRGTGGFSEQFF
TRBJ1-3	TRBV7-2	NA	CASSFRIQGSNTIYF
TRBJ2-3	TRBV5-1	NA	CASSFFAGLGLVDTQYF
TRBJ1-1	TRBV10-2	NA	CASRRGGGNTEAFF